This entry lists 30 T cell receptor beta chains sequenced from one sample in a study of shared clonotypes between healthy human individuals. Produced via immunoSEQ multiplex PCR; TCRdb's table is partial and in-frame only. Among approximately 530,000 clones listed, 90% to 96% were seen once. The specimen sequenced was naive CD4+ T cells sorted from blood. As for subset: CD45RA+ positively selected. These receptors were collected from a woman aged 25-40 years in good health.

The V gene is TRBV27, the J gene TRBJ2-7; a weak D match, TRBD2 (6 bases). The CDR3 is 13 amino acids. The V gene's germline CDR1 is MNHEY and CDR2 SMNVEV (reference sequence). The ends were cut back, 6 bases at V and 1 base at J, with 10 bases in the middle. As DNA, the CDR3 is TGTGCCAGCAGCCCTAGCGCTTCCTACGAGCAGTACTTC. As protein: CASSPSASYEQYF.

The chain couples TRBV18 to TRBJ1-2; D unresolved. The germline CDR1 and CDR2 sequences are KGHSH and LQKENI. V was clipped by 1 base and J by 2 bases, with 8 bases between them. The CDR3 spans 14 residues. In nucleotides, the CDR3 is TGTGCCAGCTCACCACAGGACGGCAACTATGGCTACACCTTC. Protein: CASSPQDGNYGYTF.

CDR3 residues: CASSLARTGGTEAFF. CDR3 DNA: TGTGCCAGCAGCTTAGCGAGGACAGGGGGCACTGAAGCTTTCTTT. The V and J genes are TRBV7-9 and TRBJ1-1, with TRBD1 matching 10 bases. The CDR3 sequence is 15 residues long. Germline CDR1 reads SEHNR; CDR2 reads FQNEAQ (reference sequence). Trimming took 0 bases from V and 4 from J; bases not matched to a gene: 2.

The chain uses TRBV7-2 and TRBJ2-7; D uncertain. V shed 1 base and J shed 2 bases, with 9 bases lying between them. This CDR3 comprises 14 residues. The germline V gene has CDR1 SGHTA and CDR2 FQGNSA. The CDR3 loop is CASSLVAETYEQYF. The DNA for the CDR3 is TGTGCCAGCAGCTTAGTGGCGGAAACCTACGAGCAGTACTTC.

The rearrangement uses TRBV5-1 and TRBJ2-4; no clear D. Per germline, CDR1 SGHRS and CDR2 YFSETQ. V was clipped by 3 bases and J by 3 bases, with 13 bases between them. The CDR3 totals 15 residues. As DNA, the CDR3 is TGCGCCAGCAGCTCAGACGGAACTCTCAAAAACATTCAGTACTTC. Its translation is CASSSDGTLKNIQYF.

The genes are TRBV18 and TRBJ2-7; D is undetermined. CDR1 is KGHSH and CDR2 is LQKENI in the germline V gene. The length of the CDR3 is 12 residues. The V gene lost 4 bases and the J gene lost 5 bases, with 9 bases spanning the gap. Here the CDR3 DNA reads TGTGCCAGCTCACGACGGCCCAACGAGCAGTACTTC. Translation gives CASSRRPNEQYF.

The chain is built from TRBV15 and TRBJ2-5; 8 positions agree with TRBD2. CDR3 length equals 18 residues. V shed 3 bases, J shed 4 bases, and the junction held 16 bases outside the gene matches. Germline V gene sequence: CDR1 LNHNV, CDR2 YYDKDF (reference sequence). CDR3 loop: CATSRPPSGSGRGETQYF. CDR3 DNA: TGTGCCACCAGCAGGCCACCCAGCGGGAGTGGGAGGGGAGAGACCCAGTACTTC.

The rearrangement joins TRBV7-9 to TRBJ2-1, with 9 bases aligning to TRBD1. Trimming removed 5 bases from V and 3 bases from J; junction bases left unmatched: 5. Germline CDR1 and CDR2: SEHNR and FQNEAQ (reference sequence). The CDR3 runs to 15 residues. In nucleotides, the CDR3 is TGTGCCAGCAGCCGGGACAGGGCAGACTACAATGAGCAGTTCTTC. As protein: CASSRDRADYNEQFF.

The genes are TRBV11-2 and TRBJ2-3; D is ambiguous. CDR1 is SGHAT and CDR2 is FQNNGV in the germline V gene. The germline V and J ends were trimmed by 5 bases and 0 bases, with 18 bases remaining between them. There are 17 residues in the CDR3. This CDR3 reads CASSQELSASSTDTQYF. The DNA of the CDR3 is TGTGCCAGCAGCCAGGAGCTCTCCGCCTCTAGCACAGATACGCAGTATTTT.

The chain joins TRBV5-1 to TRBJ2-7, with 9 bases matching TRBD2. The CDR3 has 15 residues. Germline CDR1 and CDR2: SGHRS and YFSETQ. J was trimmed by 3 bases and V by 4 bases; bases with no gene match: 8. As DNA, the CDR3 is TGCGCCAGCAGCCGGCCGGGACTAGCCGGCTACGAGCAGTACTTC. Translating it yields CASSRPGLAGYEQYF.

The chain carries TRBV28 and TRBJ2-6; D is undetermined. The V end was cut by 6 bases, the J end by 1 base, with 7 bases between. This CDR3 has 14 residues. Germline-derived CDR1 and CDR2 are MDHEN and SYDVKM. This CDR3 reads CASSQESGANVLTF. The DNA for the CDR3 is TGTGCCAGCAGCCAGGAATCTGGGGCCAACGTCCTGACTTTC.

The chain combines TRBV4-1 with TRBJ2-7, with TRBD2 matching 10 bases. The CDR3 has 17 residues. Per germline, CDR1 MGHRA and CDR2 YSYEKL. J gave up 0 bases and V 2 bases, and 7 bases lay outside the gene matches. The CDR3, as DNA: TGCGCCAGCAGCCAACCTACAAGCGGGAGGGTCTCCTACGAGCAGTACTTC. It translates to CASSQPTSGRVSYEQYF.

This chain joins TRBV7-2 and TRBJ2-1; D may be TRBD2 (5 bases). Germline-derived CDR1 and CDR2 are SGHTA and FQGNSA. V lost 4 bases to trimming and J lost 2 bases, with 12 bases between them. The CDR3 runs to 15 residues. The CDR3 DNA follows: TGTGCCAGCAGCTACACTAGTTCCGCCTACAATGAGCAGTTCTTC. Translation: CASSYTSSAYNEQFF.

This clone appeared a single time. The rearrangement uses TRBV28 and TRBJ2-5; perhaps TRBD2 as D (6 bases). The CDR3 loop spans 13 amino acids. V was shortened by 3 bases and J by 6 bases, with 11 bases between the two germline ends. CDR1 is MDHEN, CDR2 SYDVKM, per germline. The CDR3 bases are TGTGCCAGCAGTTTTCGGGGGTCGAAGACCCAGTACTTC. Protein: CASSFRGSKTQYF.

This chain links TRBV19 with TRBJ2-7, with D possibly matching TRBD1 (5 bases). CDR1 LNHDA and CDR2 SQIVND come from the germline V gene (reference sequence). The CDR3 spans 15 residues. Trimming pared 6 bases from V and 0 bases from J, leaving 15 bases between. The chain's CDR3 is CASRDIRTLSYEQYF. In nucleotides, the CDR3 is TGTGCCAGTAGGGATATAAGGACACTCTCCTACGAGCAGTACTTC. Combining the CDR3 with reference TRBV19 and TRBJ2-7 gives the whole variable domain DGGITQSPKYLFRKEGQNVTLSCEQNLNHDAMYWYRQDPGQGLRLIYYSQIVNDFQKGDIAEGYSVSREKKESFPLTVTSAQKNPTAFYLCASRDIRTLSYEQYFGPGTRLTVT.

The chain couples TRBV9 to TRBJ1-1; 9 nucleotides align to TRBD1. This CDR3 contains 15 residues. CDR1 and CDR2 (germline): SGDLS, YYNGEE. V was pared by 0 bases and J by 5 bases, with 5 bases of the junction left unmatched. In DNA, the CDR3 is TGTGCCAGCAGCGTAGTTGGACAGGGGCGGACTGAAGCTTTCTTT. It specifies CASSVVGQGRTEAFF.

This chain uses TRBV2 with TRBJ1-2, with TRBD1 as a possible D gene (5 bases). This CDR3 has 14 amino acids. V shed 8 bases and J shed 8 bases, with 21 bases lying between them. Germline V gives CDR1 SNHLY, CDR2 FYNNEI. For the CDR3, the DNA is TGTGCCAGCGGCGACCCCCGGGACCCCGGGGGCTACACCTTC. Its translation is CASGDPRDPGGYTF.

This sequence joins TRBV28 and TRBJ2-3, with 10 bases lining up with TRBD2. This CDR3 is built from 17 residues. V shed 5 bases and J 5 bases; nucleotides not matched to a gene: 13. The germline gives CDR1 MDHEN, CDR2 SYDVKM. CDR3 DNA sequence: TGTGCCAGCAGTCCTGCCGGGACTAGCGTGACTGGAGATACGCAGTATTTT. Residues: CASSPAGTSVTGDTQYF.

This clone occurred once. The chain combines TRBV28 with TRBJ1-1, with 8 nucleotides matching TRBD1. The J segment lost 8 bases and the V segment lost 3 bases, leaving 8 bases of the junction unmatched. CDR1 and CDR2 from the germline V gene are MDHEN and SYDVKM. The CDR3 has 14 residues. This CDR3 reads CASSLRGTGLEAFF. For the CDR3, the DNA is TGTGCCAGCAGTTTGCGTGGGACAGGCCTAGAAGCTTTCTTT.

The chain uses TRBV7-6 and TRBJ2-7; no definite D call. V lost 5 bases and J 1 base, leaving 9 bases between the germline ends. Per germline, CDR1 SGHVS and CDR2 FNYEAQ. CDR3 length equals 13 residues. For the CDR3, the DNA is TGTGCCAGCAGCCCCGACGGTTCCTACGAGCAGTACTTC. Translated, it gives CASSPDGSYEQYF.

CDR3 sequence (DNA): TGCGCCAGCAGCTTGGTTCTAGACTCCTACGAGCAGTACTTC. Protein sequence: CASSLVLDSYEQYF. The V and J genes are TRBV5-1 and TRBJ2-7; D not resolved. Germline assignment: CDR1 SGHRS and CDR2 YFSETQ. Trimming took off 0 bases at V and 0 bases at J, with 7 bases between the two ends. The CDR3 contains 14 residues.

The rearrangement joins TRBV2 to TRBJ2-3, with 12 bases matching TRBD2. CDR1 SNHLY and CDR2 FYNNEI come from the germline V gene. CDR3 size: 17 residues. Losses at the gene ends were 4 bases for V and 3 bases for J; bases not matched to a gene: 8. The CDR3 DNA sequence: TGTGCCAGCAGTGCAAGAATCGGGACTAGCGGGACAGATACGCAGTATTTT. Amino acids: CASSARIGTSGTDTQYF.

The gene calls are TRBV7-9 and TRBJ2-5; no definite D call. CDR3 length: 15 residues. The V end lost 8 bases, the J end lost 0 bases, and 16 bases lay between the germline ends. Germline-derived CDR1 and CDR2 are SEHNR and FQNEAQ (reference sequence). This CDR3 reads CASVKGQPYQETQYF. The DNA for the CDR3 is TGTGCCAGCGTGAAGGGCCAGCCGTACCAAGAGACCCAGTACTTC.

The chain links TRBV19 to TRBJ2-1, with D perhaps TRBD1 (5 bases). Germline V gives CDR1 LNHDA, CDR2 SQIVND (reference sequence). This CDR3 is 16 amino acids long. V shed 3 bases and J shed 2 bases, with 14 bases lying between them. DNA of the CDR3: TGTGCCAGTAGTATCAGGCAGGGAACGACCTACAATGAGCAGTTCTTC. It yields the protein CASSIRQGTTYNEQFF.

In DNA, the CDR3 is TGCGCCAGCAGCTGGATTCTAGGCGGGTCGGACACCGGGGAGCTGTTTTTT. Translation: CASSWILGGSDTGELFF. This chain uses TRBV5-1 with TRBJ2-2; D possibly corresponds to TRBD2 (5 bases). This CDR3 has 17 residues. Trimming shortened V by 3 bases and J by 3 bases, and 18 bases separated the two germline ends. Germline CDR1 is SGHRS and CDR2 is YFSETQ.

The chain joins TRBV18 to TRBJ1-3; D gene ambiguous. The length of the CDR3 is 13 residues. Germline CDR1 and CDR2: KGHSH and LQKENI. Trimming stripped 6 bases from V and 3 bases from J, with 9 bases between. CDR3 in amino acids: CASSPTRGNTIYF. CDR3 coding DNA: TGTGCCAGCTCCCCGACACGTGGAAACACCATATATTTT. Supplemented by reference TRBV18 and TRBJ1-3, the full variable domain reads NAGVMQNPRHLVRRRGQEARLRCSPMKGHSHVYWYRQLPEEGLKFMVYLQKENIIDESGMPKERFSAEFPKEGPSILRIQQVVRGDSAAYFCASSPTRGNTIYFGEGSWLTVV.

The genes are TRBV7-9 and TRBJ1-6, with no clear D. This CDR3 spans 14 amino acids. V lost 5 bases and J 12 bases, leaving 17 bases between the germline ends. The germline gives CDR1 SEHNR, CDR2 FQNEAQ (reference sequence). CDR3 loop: CASSTPDRDGPLHF. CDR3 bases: TGTGCCAGCAGCACACCAGACCGCGATGGACCCCTCCACTTT.

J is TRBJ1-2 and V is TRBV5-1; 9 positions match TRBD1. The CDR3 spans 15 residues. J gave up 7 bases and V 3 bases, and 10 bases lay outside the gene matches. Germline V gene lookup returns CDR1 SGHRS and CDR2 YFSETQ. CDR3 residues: CASSSRSQGASGYTF. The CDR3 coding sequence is TGCGCCAGCAGCTCCCGGTCACAGGGGGCTTCTGGCTACACCTTC.

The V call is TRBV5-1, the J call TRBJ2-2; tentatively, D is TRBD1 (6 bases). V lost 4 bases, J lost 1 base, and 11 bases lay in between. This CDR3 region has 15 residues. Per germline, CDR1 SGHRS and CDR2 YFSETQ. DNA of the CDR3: TGCGCCAGCAGCACCTACAGGGAGAACACCGGGGAGCTGTTTTTT. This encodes CASSTYRENTGELFF.

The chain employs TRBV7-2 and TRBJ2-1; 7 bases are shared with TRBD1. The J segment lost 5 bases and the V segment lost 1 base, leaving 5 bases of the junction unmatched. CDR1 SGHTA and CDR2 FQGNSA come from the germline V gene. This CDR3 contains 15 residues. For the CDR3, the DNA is TGTGCCAGCAGCTTAGTAGGGACAGAAGACAATGAGCAGTTCTTC. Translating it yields CASSLVGTEDNEQFF.